Listed here is a single T cell receptor beta chain. Its target is unknown. The junction differs from germline at one of its ends, possibly a read error. The CDR3 has 17 residues. Germline CDR1 reads SNHLY; CDR2 reads FYNNEI. These data come from a study of T cells in localized non-small cell lung cancer. Study-wide results and limits: Among the top 100 tumor clones, a median approximately 55 appeared in adjacent lung. Exceeding tumor, uninvolved adjacent lung had the highest T cell clonality. Higher blood T cell density went with longer overall survival. Because researchers sequenced only one region of the tumor, heterogeneity is still possible.

Assay: immunoSEQ multiplex PCR; the TCRdb copy retains only in-frame clones and omits some. The sample lists 40,000 to 65,000 clones, over 80% occurring once. This clonotype was obtained from a man between 35 and 75 years old with stage III lung adenocarcinoma. The source material was peripheral blood mononuclear cells, sampled before any cancer treatment. This chain connects TRBV2 to TRBJ2-7; D possibly matches TRBD1 or TRBD2 (5 bases each). This chain's CDR3 is CASSEGQRGRSSYEQHF. The CDR3 nucleotides read TGTGCCAGCAGTGAGGGGCAAAGGGGACGGAGCTCCTACGAGCAGCACTTC.